This is a list of T cell receptor beta chains from one sample in a study of cytomegalovirus exposure and HLA in healthy donors. The assay was immunoSEQ multiplex PCR, and TCRdb's table has in-frame clones only and misses some. The sample holds about 170,000 clones, about 72% seen once. Specimen: PBMCs. These receptors originate from a human donor in good health. The CDR3 runs from the conserved cysteine through the conserved F or W. The D gene is left open where the match is weak. Size values are once, few and many counts, or a class for expanded clones, and some rows have none.

>TRBV12-5|TRBD1|NA|TRBJ1-5
CASGPGQGSNQPQHF
TGTGCTAGTGGGCCGGGACAGGGGAGCAATCAGCCCCAGCATTTT
>TRBV7-9|NA|NA|TRBJ1-2
CASSQQGSRGGYTF
TGTGCCAGCAGCCAACAGGGTTCTCGGGGCGGCTACACCTTC
>TRBV7-9|NA|few|TRBJ2-2
CSSSLATGGVVVTGELFF
TGTTCCAGCAGCTTAGCGACGGGGGGCGTTGTAGTCACCGGGGAGCTGTTTTTT
>TRBV28|NA|NA|TRBJ1-6
CASSLQQGNSPLHF
TGTGCCAGCAGTTTGCAGCAGGGGAATTCACCCCTCCACTTT
>TRBV28|NA|NA|TRBJ1-5
CASRQKQGGSQPQHF
TGTGCCAGCAGACAGAAACAGGGAGGGAGTCAGCCCCAGCATTTT
>TRBV29-1|NA|NA|TRBJ1-6
CSTKDSGNSPLHF
TGCAGCACAAAAGACAGTGGGAATTCACCCCTCCACTTT
>TRBV12-5|NA|NA|TRBJ1-2
CASSRSGIAYGYTF
TGTGCTAGTAGTAGGTCAGGAATTGCCTATGGCTACACCTTC
>TRBV7-9|TRBD1|NA|TRBJ2-1
CSSSFIQGPQFF
TGTTCCAGCAGCTTTATACAGGGGCCGCAGTTCTTC
>TRBV27|NA|NA|TRBJ1-1
CASSYTVNTEAFF
TGTGCCAGCAGTTATACAGTAAACACTGAAGCTTTCTTT
>TRBV6-5|TRBD1|NA|TRBJ1-2
CASSYGTGGAYGYTF
TGTGCCAGCAGTTACGGGACAGGGGGTGCCTATGGCTACACCTTC
>TRBV5-4|NA|NA|TRBJ1-4
CASSLRGGSNEKLFF
TGTGCCAGCAGCTTGCGGGGGGGATCTAATGAAAAACTGTTTTTT
>TRBV4-2|NA|NA|TRBJ2-3
CASSQDRGSPYTQYF
TGTGCCAGCAGCCAAGATCGGGGGAGCCCCTATACGCAGTATTTT
>TRBV14|NA|NA|TRBJ2-2
CASRPPGNTGELFF
TGTGCCAGCAGACCCCCGGGGAACACCGGGGAGCTGTTTTTT
>TRBV18|TRBD1|NA|TRBJ1-1
CASSGTGGKNTEAFF
TGTGCCAGCTCAGGGACAGGGGGCAAGAACACTGAAGCTTTCTTT
>TRBV11-1|NA|NA|TRBJ1-1
CASSLGGVIPEAFF
TGTGCCAGCAGCTTAGGGGGGGTTATCCCTGAAGCTTTCTTT
>TRBV25-1|NA|few|TRBJ2-7
CASSEAGRLTYEQYF
TGTGCCAGCAGTGAAGCCGGTAGACTTACATACGAGCAGTACTTC
>TRBV5-1|TRBD1|few|TRBJ1-6
CASSPGLGQGNSPLHF
TGCGCCAGCAGCCCAGGGCTGGGACAGGGGAATTCACCCCTCCACTTT
>TRBV27|TRBD2|NA|TRBJ2-3
CASSLSKWTSGISTDTQYF
TGTGCCAGCAGTTTATCGAAATGGACTAGCGGGATTAGCACAGATACGCAGTATTTT
>TRBV5-4|NA|NA|TRBJ1-1
CASSRPGAENTEAFF
TGTGCCAGCAGCAGACCGGGAGCAGAGAACACTGAAGCTTTCTTT
>TRBV6-5|TRBD2|NA|TRBJ2-3
CASSWRGSPDTQYF
TGTGCCAGCTCCTGGCGGGGGAGCCCAGATACGCAGTATTTT
>TRBV19|NA|few|TRBJ1-1
CASSIKEVNTEAFF
TGTGCCAGTAGTATTAAGGAGGTGAACACTGAAGCTTTCTTT
>TRBV6-5|TRBD1|many|TRBJ2-1
CASSPGTGFSNEQFF
TGTGCCAGCAGCCCCGGGACAGGGTTTTCCAATGAGCAGTTCTTC
>TRBV11-2|NA|NA|TRBJ2-7
CASSLGLHYEQYF
TGTGCCAGCAGCTTAGGACTTCACTACGAGCAGTACTTC
>TRBV6-5|NA|NA|TRBJ2-1
CASSYSSDNEQFF
TGTGCCAGCAGTTACTCGAGTGACAATGAGCAGTTCTTC
>TRBV30|TRBD1|once|TRBJ1-6
CAWSVSGQGNSPLHF
TGTGCCTGGAGTGTTTCCGGACAGGGTAATTCACCCCTCCACTTT
>TRBV6-4|NA|NA|TRBJ1-6
CASSPRLDSPLHF
TGTGCCAGCAGCCCCAGACTCGATTCACCCCTCCACTTT
>TRBV19|TRBD1|NA|TRBJ1-4
CASSRTGGDEKLFF
TGTGCCAGTAGTAGGACAGGGGGTGATGAAAAACTGTTTTTT
>TRBV5-6|NA|NA|TRBJ1-3
CASSPGWTAPYTIYF
TGTGCCAGCAGCCCAGGGTGGACGGCCCCATACACCATATATTTT
>TRBV5-4|TRBD2|NA|TRBJ2-3
CASSLLAGGSTDTQYF
TGTGCCAGCAGCTTACTAGCGGGGGGTAGCACAGATACGCAGTATTTT
>TRBV4-1|TRBD2|NA|TRBJ2-5
CASSRSRLAGTETQYF
TGCGCCAGCAGCAGATCGCGACTAGCGGGGACGGAGACCCAGTACTTC
>TRBV5-1|TRBD1|few|TRBJ2-1
CASSPGTGSYNEQFF
TGCGCCAGCAGCCCCGGGACAGGCTCCTACAATGAGCAGTTCTTC
>TRBV23-1|NA|NA|TRBJ1-6
CASSRQRCSPLHF
TGCGCCAGCAGCCGACAGCGTTGTTCACCCCTCCACTTT
>TRBV12-5|TRBD1|NA|TRBJ1-6
CASDDRGFNSPLHF
TGTGCTAGTGACGACAGGGGGTTCAATTCACCCCTCCACTTT
>TRBV5-4|TRBD1|few|TRBJ2-5
CASSLGDSKETQYF
TGTGCCAGCAGCTTGGGGGACAGCAAAGAGACCCAGTACTTC
>TRBV6-1|NA|NA|TRBJ2-7
CASSEGLLEQYF
TGTGCCAGCAGTGAGGGGCTGCTCGAGCAGTACTTC
>TRBV7-9|NA|NA|TRBJ1-4
CASTEDSLSTNEKLFF
TGTGCCAGCACCGAAGACAGCCTATCAACTAATGAAAAACTGTTTTTT
>TRBV9|TRBD2|NA|TRBJ2-1
CASSPGLAGSYNEQFF
TGTGCCAGCAGCCCAGGACTAGCGGGGTCCTACAATGAGCAGTTCTTC
>TRBV9|TRBD1|NA|TRBJ1-1
CASSVRGGTGEDMNTEAFF
TGTGCCAGCAGCGTCAGAGGAGGGACAGGGGAAGACATGAACACTGAAGCTTTCTTT
>TRBV7-2|TRBD2|NA|TRBJ2-1
CASSLANPSGTYNEQFF
TGTGCCAGCAGCTTAGCGAACCCCAGCGGGACTTACAATGAGCAGTTCTTC
>TRBV7-6|TRBD1|NA|TRBJ1-6
CASNPFPRGRNSPLHF
TGTGCCAGCAACCCTTTTCCCAGGGGGCGGAATTCACCCCTCCACTTT
>TRBV7-3|TRBD2|NA|TRBJ2-2
CASSRTGGRPNTGELFF
TGTGCCAGCAGCCGAACGGGGGGGAGGCCGAACACCGGGGAGCTGTTTTTT
>TRBV6-5|NA|NA|TRBJ2-7
CASRPNRARYEQYF
TGTGCCAGCAGGCCCAACAGGGCACGCTACGAGCAGTACTTC
>TRBV19|TRBD1|NA|TRBJ2-2
CASRMGNRGTTAGELFF
TGTGCCAGTAGAATGGGGAACAGGGGAACAACGGCCGGGGAGCTGTTTTTT
>TRBV6-4|TRBD1|NA|TRBJ2-3
CASSRAGGTDTQYF
TGTGCCAGCAGTCGGGCAGGGGGTACAGATACGCAGTATTTT
>TRBV28|TRBD1|NA|TRBJ1-4
CASSRPGTGGGEKLFF
TGTGCCAGCAGTCGTCCCGGGACAGGGGGGGGTGAAAAACTGTTTTTT
>TRBV4-1|TRBD1|NA|TRBJ1-5
CASSQRGQDYSNQPQHF
TGCGCCAGCAGCCAACGTGGACAGGATTATAGCAATCAGCCCCAGCATTTT
>TRBV15|TRBD2|NA|TRBJ2-1
CATSRRTSGEFNEQFF
TGTGCCACCAGCAGGAGGACTAGCGGGGAATTCAATGAGCAGTTCTTC
>TRBV7-2|NA|once|TRBJ2-1
CASSSQSNEQFF
TGTGCCAGCAGCTCCCAGTCCAATGAGCAGTTCTTC
>TRBV5-1|NA|NA|TRBJ2-7
CASSPEAGVYEQYF
TGCGCCAGCAGCCCTGAAGCAGGGGTCTACGAGCAGTACTTC
>TRBV27|NA|once|TRBJ2-2
CASTGNTGELFF
TGTGCCAGCACGGGGAACACCGGGGAGCTGTTTTTT
>TRBV7-3|TRBD2|NA|TRBJ2-7
CASSPRGTSSAEQYF
TGTGCCAGCAGCCCAAGGGGGACTAGCTCGGCCGAGCAGTACTTC
>TRBV9|NA|NA|TRBJ1-1
CASSVTGRNTEAFF
TGTGCCAGCAGCGTGACAGGCAGAAACACTGAAGCTTTCTTC
>TRBV5-1|TRBD2|NA|TRBJ2-5
CASSITSAPTETQYF
TGCGCCAGCAGCATCACTAGCGCCCCCACGGAGACCCAGTACTTC
>TRBV2|TRBD1|once|TRBJ1-2
CASRTGQGYGYTF
TGTGCCAGCAGAACGGGACAGGGCTATGGCTACACCTTC